This entry lists 5 T cell receptor beta chains sequenced from one sample in a study of CD8 T cells in ankylosing spondylitis. Using its own MiXCR run on the 5' RACE reads, TCRdb lists one record per CDR3 protein. The sample has roughly 230,000 distinct CDR3 sequences; 15% to 20% are singletons. Sequenced: blood, either unsorted or a sorted T cell fraction (not recorded which). All receptors come from a male donor with ankylosing spondylitis or in good health (not recorded which).

This clonotype was seen at least ten times. This chain connects TRBV6-5 to TRBJ2-7, with 13 bases matching TRBD2. Germline CDR1 is MNHEY and CDR2 is SVGAGI. This CDR3 contains 16 residues. The V gene end was trimmed by 0 bases and the J gene end by 3 bases; junction bases not matched to a gene: 2. The CDR3 sequence: CASSYSGLAGVYEQYF. The CDR3 region has the DNA TGTGCCAGCAGTTACTCCGGACTAGCGGGAGTCTACGAGCAGTACTTC.

The CDR3 DNA is TGTGCCAGCTCACCCAGGGACAGGGTCGATGAGCAGTTCTTC. Protein: CASSPRDRVDEQFF. The chain combines TRBV18 with TRBJ2-1; 9 positions agree with TRBD1. The CDR3 totals 14 residues. The V gene's germline CDR1 is KGHSH and CDR2 LQKENI. The ends lost 3 bases at V and 8 bases at J; junction bases unmatched: 5. Full variable domain (rest looked up from reference TRBV18 and TRBJ2-1): NAGVMQNPRHLVRRRGQEARLRCSPMKGHSHVYWYRQLPEEGLKFMVYLQKENIIDESGMPKERFSAEFPKEGPSILRIQQVVRGDSAAYFCASSPRDRVDEQFFGPGTRLTVL.

The rearrangement uses TRBV5-1 and TRBJ2-1; TRBD2 matches 11 bases. This CDR3 is 18 amino acids long. The germline V gene has CDR1 SGHRS and CDR2 YFSETQ. The junction had 7 bases not matched to a gene; V was cut back by 0 bases and J by 2 bases. Here the CDR3 reads CASSLGIAGGPPYNEQFF. The CDR3 DNA reads as TGCGCCAGCAGCTTGGGCATAGCGGGAGGGCCTCCCTACAATGAGCAGTTCTTC.

The chain joins TRBV7-6 to TRBJ2-4; 9 bases agree with TRBD1. CDR3 size: 15 residues. V lost 6 bases, J lost 6 bases, and 9 bases stayed unmatched. Germline V gives CDR1 SGHVS, CDR2 FNYEAQ. This CDR3 reads CASSLPGQGVNIQYF. CDR3 sequence (DNA): TGTGCCAGCAGTCTGCCGGGACAGGGTGTAAACATTCAGTACTTC.

The chain recombines TRBV3-1 with TRBJ2-3; 7 bases match TRBD2. After removal of 3 bases from V and 6 bases from J, the junction contained 12 bases not matched to a gene. The germline V gene encodes CDR1 LGHDT and CDR2 YNNKEL (reference sequence). This CDR3 comprises 16 residues. The CDR3 spells CASSHAGTTEGDTQYF. CDR3 coding DNA: TGTGCCAGCAGCCATGCGGGGACTACCGAAGGGGATACGCAGTATTTT.